This T cell receptor beta chain was identified during a study of T cell responses to AZD1222 COVID-19 vaccine. V was trimmed by 0 bases and J by 13 bases, leaving 18 bases between them. The CDR3 is made up of 14 amino acids. Germline CDR1 is MNHNS and CDR2 is SASEGT. The data were produced by immunoSEQ multiplex PCR, yet TCRdb's version contains in-frame clones alone and is incomplete. This table holds 65,000 to 90,000 clones, roughly nine tenths found once. The rearrangement uses TRBV6-1 and TRBJ1-2, with D tentatively TRBD1 (5 bases). This receptor was identified in an adult who received the AZD1222 COVID-19 vaccine. The sample in question was peripheral blood, obtained 28 days after the second AZD1222 dose. The CDR3 protein is CASSEAQTGPKGTF. The CDR3 DNA reads TGTGCCAGCAGTGAAGCGCAAACAGGCCCTAAGGGCACCTTC.